This TCR beta chain comes out of a study of beta chain features in type 1 diabetes. Study-wide results and caveats: Insertions were fewer and deletions more numerous at VDJ junctions in type 1 diabetes patients.

This CDR3 contains 14 residues. Per the germline V gene, CDR1 is ENHRY and CDR2 is SYGVKD. The V and J ends lost 10 bases and 5 bases, in that order; junction bases with no gene match: 10. This clone was counted between two and nine times. No antigen is known for it. The isolated RNA, all of it, was reverse transcribed, so expressed TCRB transcripts were what got sequenced. The method was immunoSEQ multiplex PCR; TCRdb's version includes in-frame clones alone and lacks a portion of them. The table lists hundreds of thousands of clones, roughly 8% of them singletons. The chain joins TRBV10-3 to TRBJ2-5; TRBD2 matches 10 bases. The sample was central memory CD4+ T cells from blood. This receptor was taken from a woman between 18 and 30 years old in good health. For the CDR3, the DNA is TGTGCCACCCTAGCGGGAGCATCGGTCGAGACCCAGTACTTC. This gives the protein CATLAGASVETQYF.